These 31 T cell receptor beta chains were sequenced from one sample in a study of blood T cell repertoires in COVID-19. Profiled with immunoSEQ multiplex PCR; TCRdb holds only in-frame clones, not every one. The table includes tens of thousands of clones, around 72% detected once. The specimen was peripheral blood. The receptor set was obtained from a man in his 70s with COVID-19, enrolled during active disease.

This clone came up many times. The V call is TRBV15, the J call TRBJ2-7, with D tentatively TRBD2 (5 bases). Germline V gene lookup returns CDR1 LNHNV and CDR2 YYDKDF (reference sequence). The CDR3 loop spans 16 amino acids. Trimming took 0 bases from V and 3 from J, leaving 15 bases between them. CDR3 DNA sequence: TGTGCCACCAGCAGAGACCTAAAAAACGGGATCTACGAGCAGTACTTC. Its protein is CATSRDLKNGIYEQYF.

The chain employs TRBV19 and TRBJ2-3; no clear D gene. The CDR3 spans 14 residues. V was trimmed by 6 bases and J by 6 bases, leaving 16 bases between them. Germline V gives CDR1 LNHDA, CDR2 SQIVND (reference sequence). CDR3 nucleotide sequence: TGTGCCAGTAGCGTCGCTCCTCAAGAGGATACGCAGTATTTT. Residues: CASSVAPQEDTQYF.

This clone was observed a handful of times. The genes are TRBV13 and TRBJ1-2, with 9 nucleotides matching TRBD1. V dropped 0 bases and J dropped 5; count of bases not matched to a gene: 4. Germline CDR1 is PRHDT and CDR2 is FYEKMQ (reference sequence). CDR3 length: 15 residues. Here the CDR3 DNA reads TGTGCCAGCAGCTTAGGAGACAGGGGGTTTTATGGCTACACCTTC. This gives the protein CASSLGDRGFYGYTF.

This clone was counted a single time. The V and J genes are TRBV30 and TRBJ1-2; tentative D call: TRBD1 (5 bases). V was shortened by 3 bases and J by 2 bases, with 7 bases between the two germline ends. This CDR3 comprises 12 residues. In germline, CDR1 is GTSNPN, CDR2 SVGIG (reference sequence). The CDR3 spells CAWSPGNYGYTF. CDR3 in DNA: TGTGCCTGGAGCCCAGGGAACTATGGCTACACCTTC. Full variable domain (remainder filled in from reference TRBV30 and TRBJ1-2): SQTIHQWPATLVQPVGSPLSLECTVEGTSNPNLYWYRQAAGRGLQLLFYSVGIGQISSEVPQNLSASRPQDRQFILSSKKLLLSDSGFYLCAWSPGNYGYTFGSGTRLTVV.

The chain couples TRBV11-2 to TRBJ2-3; D is perhaps TRBD2 (6 bases). Germline CDR1 SGHAT, CDR2 FQNNGV. With 5 bases removed from V and 2 bases from J, the gap between germline ends came to 17 bases. This CDR3 has 16 residues. The CDR3 DNA is TGTGCCAGCAGCCTTACGCGGGACTCATACACAGATACGCAGTATTTT. It codes for CASSLTRDSYTDTQYF.

This rearrangement joins TRBV6-5 to TRBJ1-1, with D unresolved. The CDR3 is made up of 13 amino acids. Germline loops: CDR1 MNHEY, CDR2 SVGAGI. The CDR3 sequence: CVSGSQMNTEAFF. In DNA form, the CDR3 reads TGTGTCAGTGGGAGCCAGATGAACACTGAAGCTTTCTTT.

The chain recombines TRBV5-1 with TRBJ2-1; 11 bases are shared with TRBD2. The CDR3 covers 16 residues. With 3 bases clipped from V and 6 bases from J, the junction kept 8 bases outside the gene matches. Per germline, CDR1 SGHRS and CDR2 YFSETQ. The CDR3, as DNA: TGCGCCAGCAGCTCCAGACTAGCGGGATTAGTCAATGAGCAGTTCTTC. Translation gives CASSSRLAGLVNEQFF.

This clone came up once. This sequence joins TRBV5-4 and TRBJ1-1; TRBD1 aligns across 7 bases. The CDR3 covers 14 residues. Trimming took 2 bases from V and 11 from J; bases not matched to a gene: 12. Germline lookup yields CDR1 SGHNT and CDR2 YYREEE (reference sequence). CDR3 nucleotides: TGTGCCAGCAGCTTCGGTGGGGTACAGGGGAAGGCTTTCTTT. Translated, it gives CASSFGGVQGKAFF. The whole variable domain, remainder taken from reference TRBV5-4 and TRBJ1-1, is ETGVTQSPTHLIKTRGQQVTLRCSSQSGHNTVSWYQQALGQGPQFIFQYYREEENGRGNFPPRFSGLQFPNYSSELNVNALELDDSALYLCASSFGGVQGKAFFGQGTRLTVV.

This clone was seen a handful of times. V is TRBV7-2 and J is TRBJ2-1; possible D gene TRBD2, 5 bases. The CDR3 runs 17 residues. From germline, CDR1 is SGHTA and CDR2 FQGNSA. V was pared by 5 bases and J by 0 bases, with 17 bases between. The CDR3 nucleotides read TGTGCCAGCAGCCCGAGGGAGTCCGGCGGCTCCTACAATGAGCAGTTCTTC. Its protein product is CASSPRESGGSYNEQFF.

This clone was recorded only once. V gene TRBV6-2 or TRBV6-3 combines with J gene TRBJ2-1, with 8 bases fitting TRBD2. Per the germline V gene, CDR1 is MNHEY and CDR2 is SVGEGT. The CDR3 runs 11 residues. The V gene end was trimmed by 5 bases and the J gene end by 10 bases; junction bases not matched to a gene: 1. The CDR3 DNA is TGTGCCAGCAGTGGGACTAGAGAGCAGTTCTTC. Amino acids: CASSGTREQFF.

This sequence joins TRBV27 and TRBJ2-3; no clear D gene. CDR3 length: 13 residues. CDR1 is MNHEY, CDR2 SMNVEV, per germline (reference sequence). V lost 2 bases and J 7 bases, leaving 10 bases between the germline ends. The CDR3 is CASSLQQSNTQYF. The CDR3 nucleotides are TGTGCCAGCAGTTTACAACAGTCCAATACGCAGTATTTT.

The CDR3 sequence: CASSIGGGGYEQYF. The DNA for the CDR3 is TGTGCCAGCAGCATCGGGGGGGGCGGGTACGAGCAGTACTTC. This sequence joins TRBV27 and TRBJ2-7; TRBD2 agrees at 8 bases. V lost 6 bases and J lost 4; bases outside the gene matches: 8. The CDR3 spans 14 residues. Germline loops: CDR1 MNHEY, CDR2 SMNVEV (reference sequence).

The rearrangement joins TRBV5-5 to TRBJ1-1, with D tentatively TRBD1 (6 bases). Between the trimmed V and J ends, which lost 5 bases and 0 bases, there was a span of 14 bases. The CDR3 covers 15 residues. From germline, CDR1 is SGHKS and CDR2 YYEKEE (reference sequence). The CDR3 loop is CASRPGQLMNTEAFF. CDR3 coding DNA: TGTGCCAGCAGACCCGGACAGTTGATGAACACTGAAGCTTTCTTT. The full variable domain, rest sourced from reference TRBV5-5 and TRBJ1-1, is DAGVTQSPTHLIKTRGQQVTLRCSPISGHKSVSWYQQVLGQGPQFIFQYYEKEERGRGNFPDRFSARQFPNYSSELNVNALLLGDSALYLCASRPGQLMNTEAFFGQGTRLTVV.

The chain recombines TRBV15 with TRBJ2-7; 8 bases agree with TRBD1. Per germline, CDR1 LNHNV and CDR2 YYDKDF (reference sequence). J was trimmed by 3 bases and V by 0 bases; bases with no gene match: 4. The CDR3 runs 15 residues. DNA for the CDR3: TGTGCCACCAGCAGAGAGTCTACAGGGGGCTACGAGCAGTACTTC. Protein product: CATSRESTGGYEQYF.

V gene TRBV3-1 (or the pseudogene TRBV3-2) combines with J gene TRBJ1-6, with a possible D match to TRBD1 (6 bases). CDR1 is LGHDT, CDR2 YNNKEL, per germline (reference sequence). The V end was cut by 3 bases, the J end by 10 bases, with 10 bases between. The CDR3 is 13 amino acids. The CDR3 nucleotides are TGTGCCAGCAGCCACCAGGGGCGCTCACCCCTCCACTTT. It yields the protein CASSHQGRSPLHF.

The J gene is TRBJ2-7, the V gene TRBV29-1, with D perhaps TRBD1 (6 bases). From germline, CDR1 is SQVTM and CDR2 ANQGSEA. The CDR3 length is 13 residues. Written as DNA, the CDR3 is TGCAGTGCATTACAGGGATTGGACTACGAGCAGTACTTC. Protein: CSALQGLDYEQYF.

The chain couples TRBV6-6 to TRBJ2-1, with D possibly matching TRBD2 (6 bases). This CDR3 is built from 15 residues. V was trimmed by 5 bases and J by 5 bases, leaving 16 bases between them. Germline V gene data show CDR1 as MNHNY and CDR2 as SVGAGI (reference sequence). CDR3 in DNA: TGTGCCAGCAGTCCTACAGGCGGGACCAACAATGAGCAGTTCTTC. Protein sequence: CASSPTGGTNNEQFF.

V is TRBV7-2 and J is TRBJ1-5; D might be TRBD1 (6 bases). V lost 4 bases to trimming and J lost 6 bases, with 13 bases between them. The germline V gene encodes CDR1 SGHTA and CDR2 FQGNSA. The CDR3 extends over 14 amino acids. The CDR3 DNA is TGTGCCAGCAGCTCCGGACAGCAAATTCAGCCCCAGCATTTT. Amino acid sequence: CASSSGQQIQPQHF. The whole variable domain, remainder taken from reference TRBV7-2 and TRBJ1-5, is GAGVSQSPSNKVTEKGKDVELRCDPISGHTALYWYRQSLGQGLEFLIYFQGNSAPDKSGLPSDRFSAERTGGSVSTLTIQRTQQEDSAVYLCASSSGQQIQPQHFGDGTRLSIL.

The genes are TRBV19 and TRBJ1-4; 7 bases map to TRBD1. The CDR3 has 15 residues. Germline assignment: CDR1 LNHDA and CDR2 SQIVND (reference sequence). V dropped 4 bases and J dropped 2; count of bases not matched to a gene: 4. CDR3 residues: CASSNRGSTNEKLFF. In DNA, the CDR3 is TGTGCCAGTAGTAACAGGGGCTCGACTAATGAAAAACTGTTTTTT.

The J gene is TRBJ1-5, the V gene TRBV7-9; possibly TRBD1 for D (6 bases). Germline values: CDR1 SEHNR, CDR2 FQNEAQ (reference sequence). The CDR3 has 16 residues. Trimming cost V 5 bases and J 5 bases, with 19 bases left between them. CDR3 sequence reads: CASSPYIQGKHQPQHF. The CDR3 coding sequence is TGTGCCAGCAGCCCCTATATTCAGGGGAAGCATCAGCCCCAGCATTTT. The full variable domain, in which reference TRBV7-9 and TRBJ1-5 provide the parts outside the CDR3, is DTGVSQNPRHKITKRGQNVTFRCDPISEHNRLYWYRQTLGQGPEFLTYFQNEAQLEKSRLLSDRFSAERPKGSFSTLEIQRTEQGDSAMYLCASSPYIQGKHQPQHFGDGTRLSIL.

This clone was counted a few times. V is TRBV19 and J is TRBJ2-1; 10 bases are shared with TRBD2. J was trimmed by 14 bases and V by 3 bases; bases with no gene match: 16. The CDR3 is 16 amino acids. In germline, CDR1 is LNHDA, CDR2 SQIVND (reference sequence). CDR3 nucleotides: TGTGCCAGTAGTATGGGCCTAGCGGGAGATGCACTAGGAGAGTTCTTC. It encodes CASSMGLAGDALGEFF.

J is TRBJ2-1 and V is TRBV6-2 or TRBV6-3, with D perhaps TRBD2 (6 bases). This CDR3 has 16 residues. In germline, CDR1 is MNHEY, CDR2 SVGEGT. The V and J ends lost 4 bases and 2 bases respectively, with 15 bases between them. CDR3 nucleotide sequence: TGTGCCAGCAGTTCACCCGGGACTTCCGCCTACAATGAGCAGTTCTTC. Residues: CASSSPGTSAYNEQFF.

This clone was recorded only once. The V call is TRBV24-1, the J call TRBJ2-5, with TRBD1 identical over 10 bases. The CDR3 is made up of 16 amino acids. In germline, CDR1 is KGHDR, CDR2 SFDVKD. V was clipped by 5 bases and J by 4 bases; unmatched bases: 9. In nucleotides, the CDR3 is TGTGCCACCAGTGCCCCGGGACAGGGGACGGGAGAGACCCAGTACTTC. It encodes CATSAPGQGTGETQYF.

The gene calls are TRBV5-1 and TRBJ1-3; tentative D call: TRBD1 (6 bases). This CDR3 is 17 amino acids long. Trimming removed 4 bases at V and 4 bases at J, with 21 bases between. Germline CDR1 and CDR2: SGHRS and YFSETQ. The CDR3 sequence: CASSPFLVQGAGNTIYF. CDR3 in DNA: TGCGCCAGCAGCCCCTTTTTAGTACAGGGTGCAGGAAACACCATATATTTT.

The sample holds a few counts of this clone. This chain connects TRBV19 to TRBJ2-3; weak D call: TRBD1 (6 bases). Germline assignment: CDR1 LNHDA and CDR2 SQIVND (reference sequence). The CDR3 is made up of 16 amino acids. Trimming pared 0 bases from V and 2 bases from J, leaving 12 bases between. Here the CDR3 DNA reads TGTGCCAGTAGTATAGAGACAGGACCCTACACAGATACGCAGTATTTT. It translates to CASSIETGPYTDTQYF.

The chain joins TRBV19 to TRBJ2-1, with 14 bases identical to TRBD2. This CDR3 has 16 residues. Germline V gives CDR1 LNHDA, CDR2 SQIVND (reference sequence). The V segment lost 5 bases and the J segment 6 bases; nucleotides outside the gene matches: 6. The CDR3 region is CASSVGLAGVPNEQFF. CDR3 sequence (DNA): TGTGCCAGTAGTGTGGGACTAGCGGGAGTGCCCAATGAGCAGTTCTTC.

Details on this clone: The same CDR3 also results from other DNA sequences found in this sample. V and J are TRBV30 and TRBJ2-1; TRBD2 agrees at 8 bases. This CDR3 contains 12 residues. CDR1 GTSNPN and CDR2 SVGIG come from the germline V gene (reference sequence). The ends lost 4 bases at V and 4 bases at J; junction bases unmatched: 0. CDR3 region: CAWTSGYNEQFF. The CDR3 DNA sequence: TGTGCCTGGACTAGCGGGTACAATGAGCAGTTCTTC.

The chain uses TRBV9 and TRBJ1-5; the match to TRBD1 covers 8 bases. V shed 4 bases and J 1 base; nucleotides not matched to a gene: 7. The germline CDR1 and CDR2 sequences are SGDLS and YYNGEE. The CDR3 consists of 16 residues. The CDR3 region has the DNA TGTGCCAGCAGCAAAGGACAGGGAGGGAGCAATCAGCCCCAGCATTTT. Translating gives CASSKGQGGSNQPQHF.

CDR3 sequence (DNA): TGTGCCAGCAGAGCCGGACAGGGGATGATGCTTGGCTACACCTTC. Translated: CASRAGQGMMLGYTF. This chain uses TRBV7-9 with TRBJ1-2; 9 bases are shared with TRBD1. Germline trimming cut 6 bases from V and 7 bases from J; bases unmatched to any gene: 12. This CDR3 contains 15 residues. Germline V lookup: CDR1 SEHNR, CDR2 FQNEAQ (reference sequence).

The chain uses TRBV28 and TRBJ2-7; 9 nucleotides align to TRBD1. The germline V gene has CDR1 MDHEN and CDR2 SYDVKM. The CDR3 runs 15 residues. V was pared by 6 bases and J by 5 bases, with 11 bases of the junction left unmatched. The CDR3 here is CASRSFGQGQDEQYF. Here the CDR3 DNA reads TGTGCCAGCAGATCTTTCGGACAGGGGCAAGACGAGCAGTACTTC.

The chain employs TRBV9 and TRBJ2-1; 9 positions agree with TRBD2. This CDR3 contains 17 residues. V shed 1 base and J 6 bases; nucleotides not matched to a gene: 11. Germline CDR1 and CDR2: SGDLS and YYNGEE. CDR3 sequence: CASSVNPSGDVANEQFF. DNA of the CDR3: TGTGCCAGCAGCGTAAATCCTAGCGGGGATGTTGCCAATGAGCAGTTCTTC.